The rows below give T cell receptor beta chains drawn from one sample of a study of T cells in Graves' hyperthyroidism and ophthalmopathy. MiXCR, run by TCRdb on the multiplex PCR reads, gives a single entry per CDR3 protein. Among hundreds of thousands of distinct CDR3 sequences, roughly 14% were seen once, and the ten largest hold roughly 13%. Sequencing was performed on blood. Every receptor here comes from a woman aged 18 to 35 with Graves' hyperthyroidism. The CDR3 runs from the conserved cysteine through the conserved F or W. Each record gives: V gene, D gene, CDR3 length, J gene, clone size, CDR3 protein, CDR3 DNA. The D gene is left open where the match is weak. Size values are once, few and many counts, or a class for expanded clones, and some rows have none.

TRBV5-7	.	17	TRBJ2-3	many	CASSLDDSGPITDTQYF	TGTGCCAGCAGCTTGGACGACTCAGGACCAATCACAGATACGCAGTATTTT
TRBV28	.	16	TRBJ1-2	.	CASSYPDRSLEYGYTF	TGTGCCAGCAGTTACCCCGACAGGTCCTTGGAGTATGGCTACACCTTC
TRBV6-2/TRBV6-3	TRBD1	15	TRBJ1-5	few	CASSYKDRANQPQHF	TGTGCCAGCAGTTACAAGGACAGGGCGAATCAGCCCCAGCATTTT
TRBV10-3	.	13	TRBJ1-1	many	CAISESRLTEAFF	TGTGCCATCAGTGAGTCGAGGCTGACTGAAGCTTTCTTT
TRBV2	TRBD1	15	TRBJ1-1	many	CASSPRGRMDTEAFF	TGTGCCAGCAGTCCCAGGGGGCGCATGGACACTGAAGCTTTCTTT
TRBV20-1	TRBD2	15	TRBJ2-1	.	CSAGSGTSGGNEQFF	TGCAGTGCTGGAAGCGGGACTAGCGGGGGCAATGAGCAGTTCTTC
TRBV6-1	TRBD2	15	TRBJ2-3	many	CASSRTSGPADTQYF	TGTGCCAGCAGTCGGACTAGCGGGCCCGCAGATACGCAGTATTTT
TRBV11-2	TRBD2	17	TRBJ2-3	many	CASYRGLAGGITDTQYF	TGTGCCAGCTACCGAGGGCTAGCGGGAGGTATCACAGATACGCAGTATTTT
TRBV20-1	TRBD2	13	TRBJ2-4	.	CSALAVAKNIQYF	TGCAGTGCCCTAGCGGTAGCCAAAAACATTCAGTACTTC
TRBV14	.	12	TRBJ1-2	.	CASSRRRNGYTF	TGTGCCAGCAGCCGCCGACGAAATGGCTACACCTTC
TRBV20-1	.	13	TRBJ2-5	.	CSARAQTRETQYF	TGCAGTGCTAGAGCACAAACCCGGGAGACCCAGTACTTC
TRBV14	.	12	TRBJ1-2	many	CASSPSYYGYTF	TGTGCCAGCAGCCCCTCGTACTATGGCTACACCTTC
TRBV7-6	TRBD1	16	TRBJ2-1	many	CASSLKRGQGGDEQFF	TGTGCCAGCAGCTTAAAGCGGGGACAGGGGGGGGATGAGCAGTTCTTC
TRBV6-5	.	13	TRBJ2-1	few	CASSYDLTDEQFF	TGTGCCAGCAGTTACGACCTCACCGATGAGCAGTTCTTC
TRBV7-9	TRBD1	18	TRBJ2-2	few	CASSFIVWWDRNTGELFF	TGTGCCAGCAGTTTTATAGTGTGGTGGGACAGAAACACCGGGGAGCTGTTTTTT
TRBV19	.	11	TRBJ1-2	few	CAILTDYGYTF	TGTGCCATTCTTACGGACTATGGCTACACCTTC
TRBV14	TRBD2	15	TRBJ2-3	many	CASSFRGGPTDTQYF	TGTGCCAGCAGCTTCCGCGGGGGGCCCACAGATACGCAGTATTTT
TRBV7-8	.	14	TRBJ2-5	many	CASSLTFIQETQYF	TGTGCCAGCAGCTTAACTTTCATACAAGAGACCCAGTACTTC
TRBV3-1	.	15	TRBJ1-2	many	CASSAQGGWGYGYTF	TGTGCCAGCAGCGCACAGGGCGGTTGGGGATATGGCTACACCTTC
TRBV3-1	TRBD2	14	TRBJ2-7	.	CASSRRSGDYEQYF	TGTGCCAGCAGCCGTAGGAGCGGGGACTACGAGCAGTACTTC
TRBV7-3	TRBD2	16	TRBJ2-5	many	CASSSQGLAGQETQYF	TGTGCCAGCAGCTCACAAGGACTAGCGGGACAAGAGACCCAGTACTTC
TRBV6-6	.	20	TRBJ2-3	.	CASSYMRVSLSHTPVDTQYF	TGTGCCAGCAGTTACATGCGGGTTTCCCTTTCCCACACGCCAGTAGATACGCAGTATTTT
TRBV19	.	14	TRBJ1-6	.	CASSSDKLRAPLHF	TGTGCCAGTAGCTCGGACAAACTCCGGGCACCCCTCCACTTT
TRBV20-1	TRBD2	14	TRBJ2-1	many	CSARTSGDYNEQFF	TGCAGTGCAAGGACTAGCGGGGACTACAATGAGCAGTTCTTC
TRBV2	.	13	TRBJ2-1	many	CASTKTGYNEQFF	TGTGCCAGCACTAAGACAGGTTACAATGAGCAGTTCTTC
TRBV3-1	TRBD1	14	TRBJ2-2	many	CASSATGRGGELFF	TGTGCCAGCAGCGCGACAGGGAGAGGCGGGGAGCTGTTTTTT
TRBV7-2	TRBD1	15	TRBJ2-1	.	CASSFTGARSNEQFF	TGTGCCAGCAGTTTTACAGGGGCCAGGTCCAATGAGCAGTTCTTC
TRBV3-1	TRBD1	18	TRBJ2-1	many	CASSHHRDRGRILPEQFF	TGTGCCAGCAGCCATCACCGGGACAGGGGGCGTATATTGCCTGAGCAGTTCTTC
TRBV6-2/TRBV6-3	.	14	TRBJ2-1	few	CASSYSPGYNEQFF	TGTGCCAGCAGTTACTCCCCAGGTTACAATGAGCAGTTCTTC
TRBV24-1	.	15	TRBJ2-5	few	CATSTFRAGQETQYF	TGTGCCACCAGTACTTTTCGCGCGGGTCAAGAGACCCAGTACTTC
TRBV3-1	.	15	TRBJ2-1	many	CASSPGRPTYNEQFF	TGTGCCAGCAGCCCGGGGCGTCCAACCTACAATGAGCAGTTCTTC
TRBV7-9	.	16	TRBJ1-4	many	CASSFFLGGLNEKLFF	TGTGCCAGCAGCTTCTTCTTGGGGGGACTTAATGAAAAACTGTTTTTT
TRBV6-1	.	13	TRBJ2-5	.	CASSTTQLGRGYF	TGTGCCAGCAGTACGACCCAGTTGGGCCGCGGGTACTTC
TRBV2	.	12	TRBJ1-1	many	CAPRVKGLEAFF	TGTGCCCCCAGGGTAAAGGGGCTTGAAGCTTTCTTT
TRBV28	.	15	TRBJ1-1	many	CASTPLRASGHVAFF	TGTGCCAGCACCCCATTGCGGGCCAGCGGTCACGTAGCTTTCTTT
TRBV28	TRBD2	15	TRBJ2-1	.	CASSSPSGRDNEQFF	TGTGCCAGCAGTTCCCCTAGCGGGAGGGACAATGAGCAGTTCTTC
TRBV7-2	TRBD2	16	TRBJ2-3	.	CASSPRTSGSTDTQYF	TGTGCCAGCAGCCCCCGGACTAGCGGGAGCACAGATACGCAGTATTTT
TRBV6-2/TRBV6-3	TRBD1	14	TRBJ1-1	many	CASRPPPTGAEAFF	TGTGCCAGCAGACCTCCCCCGACAGGGGCTGAAGCTTTCTTT
TRBV2	TRBD2	14	TRBJ2-2	many	CASLRGEGTGELFF	TGTGCCAGCTTGCGTGGGGAGGGAACCGGGGAGCTGTTTTTT
TRBV18	.	16	TRBJ2-1	once	CASSPPDSGPYNEQFF	TGTGCCAGCTCACCCCCCGATAGCGGACCCTACAATGAGCAGTTCTTC
TRBV20-1	.	13	TRBJ2-1	many	CSAPRGVSNEQFF	TGCAGTGCCCCACGGGGCGTGAGCAATGAGCAGTTCTTC